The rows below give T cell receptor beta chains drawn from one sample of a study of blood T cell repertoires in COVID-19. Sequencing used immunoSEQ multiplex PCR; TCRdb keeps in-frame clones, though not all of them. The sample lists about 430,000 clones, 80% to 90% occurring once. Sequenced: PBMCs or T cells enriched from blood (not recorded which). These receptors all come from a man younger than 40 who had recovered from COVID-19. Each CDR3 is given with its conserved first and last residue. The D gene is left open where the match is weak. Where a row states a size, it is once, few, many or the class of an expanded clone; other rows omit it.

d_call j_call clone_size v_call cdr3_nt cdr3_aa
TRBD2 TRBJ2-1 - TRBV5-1 TGCGCCAGCAGCTTGGCCAGCAGCGGGAGGAATGAGCAGTTCTTC CASSLASSGRNEQFF
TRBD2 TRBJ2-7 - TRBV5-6 TGTGCCAGCAGCTTCCCCGGGACTAGCTATTACGAGCAGTACTTC CASSFPGTSYYEQYF
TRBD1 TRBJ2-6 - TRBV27 TGTGCCAGCGGACCTACAGGGGTGGATGGGGCCAACGTCCTGACTTTC CASGPTGVDGANVLTF
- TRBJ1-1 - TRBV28 TGTGCCAGCAGTATTATGGAGCTCCAGTCTTTTTTT CASSIMELQSFF
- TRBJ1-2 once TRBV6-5 TGTGCCAGCGGACAGCCAACTAACTATGGCTACACCTTC CASGQPTNYGYTF
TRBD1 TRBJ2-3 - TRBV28 TGTGCCAGCAGTTTTTACAGGGGCGGCACAGATACGCAGTATTTT CASSFYRGGTDTQYF
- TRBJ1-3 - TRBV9 TGTGCCAGCAGCACAGTCGGCCAAAGCTCTGGAAACACCATATATTTT CASSTVGQSSGNTIYF
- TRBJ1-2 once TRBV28 TGTGCCAGCAGTCCGGGGGGGGCGCGGGGACCTTCCCTTGGCTACACCTTC CASSPGGARGPSLGYTF
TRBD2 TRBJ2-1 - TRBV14 TGTGCCAGCAGCCAAGGGACTAGCGGGAGGGCGCAGTTCTTC CASSQGTSGRAQFF
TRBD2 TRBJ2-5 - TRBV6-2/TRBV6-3 TGTGCCAGCAGCTGGAGGGAGGGCCACCGAGAGACCCAGTACTTC CASSWREGHRETQYF
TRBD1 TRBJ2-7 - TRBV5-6 TGTGCCACTTCTCCTGGGACAGCATACGAGCAGTACTTC CATSPGTAYEQYF
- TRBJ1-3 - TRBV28 TGTGCCAGCAGTTTACCAGGGTCGGACACCATATATTTT CASSLPGSDTIYF
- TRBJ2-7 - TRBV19 TGTGCCACCCGCCGGTCTGCCGGTCCTACCTACGAGCAGTACTTC CATRRSAGPTYEQYF
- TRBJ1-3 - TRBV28 TGTGCCAGCAGTTCCCCGGGAGCTGGAAACACCATATATTTT CASSSPGAGNTIYF
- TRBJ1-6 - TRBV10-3 TGTGCCATCGTCGGGACTCCTAATTCACCCCTCCACTTT CAIVGTPNSPLHF
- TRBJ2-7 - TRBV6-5 TGTGCCAGCAGTCTCAAGAGCTCCTACGAGCAGTACTTC CASSLKSSYEQYF
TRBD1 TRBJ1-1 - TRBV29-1 TGCAGCGGGACAGGGCTGATCGGGGACACTGAAGCTTTCTTT CSGTGLIGDTEAFF
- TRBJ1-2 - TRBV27 TGTGCCAGCAGTTTATCGATTCAGGGTCCCGTATACACCTTC CASSLSIQGPVYTF
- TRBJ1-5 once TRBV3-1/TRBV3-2 TGTGCCAGCAGCGCGTCTCTAAATCAGCCCCAGCATTTT CASSASLNQPQHF
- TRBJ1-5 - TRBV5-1 TGCGCCAGCAGCGTGACGACAGGCAATCAGCCCCAGCATTTT CASSVTTGNQPQHF
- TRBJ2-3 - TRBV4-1 TGCGCCAGCAGCCACGGGAGTACTAGCACAGATACGCAGTATTTT CASSHGSTSTDTQYF
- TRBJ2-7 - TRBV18 TGTGCCAGCTCACCGCCGACAGGAACAGCCCCCTACGAGCAGTACTTC CASSPPTGTAPYEQYF
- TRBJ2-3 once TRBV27 TGTGCCAGCAGAGCTACAGGGACAGATACGCAGTATTTT CASRATGTDTQYF
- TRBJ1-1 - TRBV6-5 TGTGCCAGCAGGACAACCCTGAACACTGAAGCTTTCTTT CASRTTLNTEAFF
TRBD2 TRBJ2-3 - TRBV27 TGTGCCAGCACTAAAATTGGACTAGCGGCTAGCACAGATACGCAGTATTTT CASTKIGLAASTDTQYF
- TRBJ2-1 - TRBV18 TGTGCCAGCTCACCAAGAGGGCCGGGAGCCGGGTACAATGAGCAGTTCTTC CASSPRGPGAGYNEQFF
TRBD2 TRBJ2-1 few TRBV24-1 TGTGCCACCAGTGGGCCCGGGACTAACAACTACAATGAGCAGTTCTTC CATSGPGTNNYNEQFF
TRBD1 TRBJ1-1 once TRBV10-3 TGTGCCATCAGTGATGGACAGGGGGCGTTTAAGGCTGAAGCTTTCTTT CAISDGQGAFKAEAFF
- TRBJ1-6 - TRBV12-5 TGTGCTAGTGGCCTCCTAAATTCACCCCTCCACTTT CASGLLNSPLHF
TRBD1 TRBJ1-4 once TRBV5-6 TGTGCCAGCAGCTTGGAGGGGACAGTCGCTAATGAAAAACTGTTTTTT CASSLEGTVANEKLFF
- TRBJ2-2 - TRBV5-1 TGCGCCAGCAGCCTCCGACAGGACGGGGAGCTGTTTTTT CASSLRQDGELFF
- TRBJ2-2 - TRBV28 TGTGCCAGCAGTCCGACTCCTGGAGCCCGGGAGCTGTTTTTT CASSPTPGARELFF
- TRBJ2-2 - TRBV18 TGTGCCAGCTCACCGGCTGGGAGCACCGGGGAGCTGTTTTTT CASSPAGSTGELFF
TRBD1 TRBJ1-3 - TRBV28 TGTGCCAGCAGCTTCCGGGACAGGGGAATATTCTCTGGAAACACCATATATTTT CASSFRDRGIFSGNTIYF